This T cell receptor (beta chain) was sequenced in a study of cytomegalovirus exposure and HLA in healthy donors. Study findings and constraints: An assumption of roughly uniform sequencing depth across donors underlay the presence/absence analyses.

With respect to this clone: Antigen unknown.

The CDR3 covers 16 residues. The germline CDR1 and CDR2 sequences are SQVTM and ANQGSEA. V lost 6 bases and J lost 7; bases outside the gene matches: 13. The PCR made use of 60 Vbeta and 13 Jbeta primers. Sequencing was performed with immunoSEQ multiplex PCR; in TCRdb, only in-frame clones are kept and a portion is missing. Here the sample spans approximately 150,000 clones, 60% to 85% being singletons. The TCR comes from a man in his forties in good health and CMV-seropositive. The sequenced sample was PBMCs. The rearrangement links TRBV29-1 to TRBJ2-1; 12 positions agree with TRBD2. The CDR3 sequence is CSVVRLAGEVGNEQFF. DNA for the CDR3: TGCAGCGTGGTGAGACTAGCGGGAGAGGTGGGGAATGAGCAGTTCTTC.